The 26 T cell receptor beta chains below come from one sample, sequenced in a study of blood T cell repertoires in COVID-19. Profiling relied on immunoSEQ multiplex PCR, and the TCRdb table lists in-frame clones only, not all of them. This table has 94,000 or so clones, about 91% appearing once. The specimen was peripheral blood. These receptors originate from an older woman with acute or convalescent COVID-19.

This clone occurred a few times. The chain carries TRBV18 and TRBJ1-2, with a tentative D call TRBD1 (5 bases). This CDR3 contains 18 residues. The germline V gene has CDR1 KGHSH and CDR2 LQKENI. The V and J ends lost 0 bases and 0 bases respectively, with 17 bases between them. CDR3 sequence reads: CASSPPAAGRGANYGYTF. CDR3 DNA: TGTGCCAGCTCACCACCGGCGGCGGGGCGCGGGGCTAACTATGGCTACACCTTC.

CDR3 sequence reads: CASSYQGIYGYTF. The CDR3 DNA is TGTGCCAGCAGCTACCAGGGGATCTATGGCTACACCTTC. The chain recombines TRBV7-3 with TRBJ1-2; tentative D call: TRBD1 (6 bases). The germline gives CDR1 SGHTA, CDR2 FQGTGA. There are 13 residues in the CDR3. The V and J ends lost 4 bases and 4 bases respectively, with 10 bases between them.

Written as DNA, the CDR3 is TGTGCCAGCAGCACCGGGACAGGGGTTCCCCTCCACTTT. This sequence encodes CASSTGTGVPLHF. The chain has TRBV3-1 (or the pseudogene TRBV3-2) and TRBJ1-6, with 10 bases lining up with TRBD1. J gave up 13 bases and V 5 bases, and 5 bases lay outside the gene matches. Germline loops: CDR1 LGHDT, CDR2 YNNKEL (reference sequence). The CDR3 loop spans 13 amino acids.

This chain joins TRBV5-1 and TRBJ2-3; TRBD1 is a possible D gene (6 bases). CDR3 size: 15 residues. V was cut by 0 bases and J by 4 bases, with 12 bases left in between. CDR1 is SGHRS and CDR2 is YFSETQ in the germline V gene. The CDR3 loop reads CASSLGARGADTQYF. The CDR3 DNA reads TGCGCCAGCAGCTTGGGGGCCAGGGGCGCAGATACGCAGTATTTT.

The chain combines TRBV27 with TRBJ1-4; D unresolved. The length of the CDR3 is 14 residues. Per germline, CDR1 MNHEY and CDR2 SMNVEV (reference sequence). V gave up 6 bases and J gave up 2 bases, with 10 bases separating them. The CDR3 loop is CASSPGGTNEKLFF. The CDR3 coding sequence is TGTGCCAGCAGCCCGGGAGGTACTAATGAAAAACTGTTTTTT.

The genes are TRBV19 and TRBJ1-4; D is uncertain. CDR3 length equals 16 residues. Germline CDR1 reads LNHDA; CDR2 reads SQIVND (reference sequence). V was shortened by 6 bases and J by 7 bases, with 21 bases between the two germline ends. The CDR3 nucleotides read TGTGCCAGTAGAAAACCCGGAGGAGGGATTGGTGAAAAACTGTTTTTT. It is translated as CASRKPGGGIGEKLFF.

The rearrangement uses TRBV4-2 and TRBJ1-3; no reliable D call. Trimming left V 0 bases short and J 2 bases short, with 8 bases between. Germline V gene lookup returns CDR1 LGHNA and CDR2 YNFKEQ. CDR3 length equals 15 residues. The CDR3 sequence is CASSQDSGAGNTIYF. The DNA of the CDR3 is TGTGCCAGCAGCCAAGATTCCGGGGCTGGAAACACCATATATTTT.

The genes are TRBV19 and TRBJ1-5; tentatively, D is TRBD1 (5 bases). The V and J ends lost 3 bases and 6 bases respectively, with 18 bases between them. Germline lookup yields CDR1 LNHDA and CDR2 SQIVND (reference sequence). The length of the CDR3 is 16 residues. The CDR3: CASSILPAQGGQPQHF. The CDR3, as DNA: TGTGCCAGTAGTATCCTCCCCGCGCAGGGAGGTCAGCCCCAGCATTTT.

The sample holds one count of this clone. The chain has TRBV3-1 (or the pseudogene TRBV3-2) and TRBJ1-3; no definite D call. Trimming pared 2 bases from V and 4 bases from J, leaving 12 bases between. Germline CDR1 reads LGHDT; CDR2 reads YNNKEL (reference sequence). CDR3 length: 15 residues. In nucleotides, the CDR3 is TGTGCCAGCAGCCAAAGATACTCTTCAGGAAACACCATATATTTT. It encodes CASSQRYSSGNTIYF.

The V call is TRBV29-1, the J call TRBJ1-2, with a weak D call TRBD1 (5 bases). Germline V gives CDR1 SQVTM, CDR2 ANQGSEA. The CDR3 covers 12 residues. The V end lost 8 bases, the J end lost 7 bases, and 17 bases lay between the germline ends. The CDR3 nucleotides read TGCAGCCTAAAAGTTCAGGGAGGTGGCTACACCTTC. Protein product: CSLKVQGGGYTF.

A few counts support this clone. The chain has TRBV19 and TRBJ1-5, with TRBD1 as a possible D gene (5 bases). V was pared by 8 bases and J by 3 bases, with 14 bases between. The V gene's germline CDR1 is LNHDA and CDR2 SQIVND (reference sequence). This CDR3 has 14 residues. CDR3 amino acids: CASGSGGFNQPQHF. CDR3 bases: TGTGCCAGTGGCAGCGGGGGGTTCAATCAGCCCCAGCATTTT.

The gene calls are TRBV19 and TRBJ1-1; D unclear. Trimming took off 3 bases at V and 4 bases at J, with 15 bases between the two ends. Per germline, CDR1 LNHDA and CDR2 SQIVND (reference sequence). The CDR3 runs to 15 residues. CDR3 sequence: CASSISEGFATEAFF. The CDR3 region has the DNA TGTGCCAGTAGTATCAGTGAGGGTTTCGCCACTGAAGCTTTCTTT.

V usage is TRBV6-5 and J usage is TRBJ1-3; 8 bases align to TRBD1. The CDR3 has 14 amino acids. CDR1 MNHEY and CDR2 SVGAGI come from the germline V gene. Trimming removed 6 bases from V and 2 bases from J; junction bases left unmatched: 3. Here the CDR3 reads CASSSDRAGNTIYF. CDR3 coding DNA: TGTGCCAGCAGCTCGGACAGGGCTGGAAACACCATATATTTT.

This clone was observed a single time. The CDR3 here is CASSQTQGSYEQYF. The CDR3, as DNA: TGTGCCAGCAGCCAAACTCAGGGATCCTACGAGCAGTACTTC. The rearrangement links TRBV6-5 to TRBJ2-7; TRBD1 is a possible D gene (5 bases). V lost 6 bases, J lost 1 base, and 13 bases lay in between. The length of the CDR3 is 14 residues. CDR1 MNHEY and CDR2 SVGAGI come from the germline V gene.

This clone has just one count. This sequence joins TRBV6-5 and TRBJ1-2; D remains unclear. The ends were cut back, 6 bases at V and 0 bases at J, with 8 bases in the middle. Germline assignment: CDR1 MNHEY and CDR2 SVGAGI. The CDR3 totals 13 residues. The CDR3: CASSRDSNYGYTF. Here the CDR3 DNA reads TGTGCCAGCAGCCGGGATTCTAACTATGGCTACACCTTC.

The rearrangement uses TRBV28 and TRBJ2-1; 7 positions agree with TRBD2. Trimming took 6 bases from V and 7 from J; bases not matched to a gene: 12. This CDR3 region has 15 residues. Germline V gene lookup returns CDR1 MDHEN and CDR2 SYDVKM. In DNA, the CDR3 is TGTGCCAGCAGGTCGACTAGCAACAGCCGGAATGAGCAGTTCTTC. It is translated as CASRSTSNSRNEQFF.

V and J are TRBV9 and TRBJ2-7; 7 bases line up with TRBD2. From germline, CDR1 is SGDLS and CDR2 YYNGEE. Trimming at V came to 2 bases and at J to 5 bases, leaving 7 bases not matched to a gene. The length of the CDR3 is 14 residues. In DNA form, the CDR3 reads TGTGCCAGCAGCGTGGCGGGAGTCAGTGACGAGCAGTACTTC. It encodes CASSVAGVSDEQYF.

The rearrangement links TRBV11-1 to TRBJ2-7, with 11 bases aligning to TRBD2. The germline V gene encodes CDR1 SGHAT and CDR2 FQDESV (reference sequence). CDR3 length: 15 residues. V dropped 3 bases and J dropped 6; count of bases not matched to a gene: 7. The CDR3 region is CASSFFDLAGGEQYF. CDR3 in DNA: TGTGCCAGCAGCTTTTTTGACCTAGCGGGGGGCGAGCAGTACTTC.

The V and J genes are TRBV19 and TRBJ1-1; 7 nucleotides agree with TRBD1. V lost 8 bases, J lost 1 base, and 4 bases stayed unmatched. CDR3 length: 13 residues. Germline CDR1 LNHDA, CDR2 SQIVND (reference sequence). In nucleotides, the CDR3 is TGTGCCAGTGGTCGACAGGGGAACACTGAAGCTTTCTTT. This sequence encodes CASGRQGNTEAFF. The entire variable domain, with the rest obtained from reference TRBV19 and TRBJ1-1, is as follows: DGGITQSPKYLFRKEGQNVTLSCEQNLNHDAMYWYRQDPGQGLRLIYYSQIVNDFQKGDIAEGYSVSREKKESFPLTVTSAQKNPTAFYLCASGRQGNTEAFFGQGTRLTVV.

CDR3 nucleotide sequence: TGTGCCAGCAGATTACAGGGAGACCCGGGTAGCTACACCTTC. This gives the protein CASRLQGDPGSYTF. This chain uses TRBV2 with TRBJ1-2; TRBD1 is a possible D gene (6 bases). The V and J ends lost 6 bases and 9 bases respectively, with 20 bases between them. The length of the CDR3 is 14 residues. Germline-derived CDR1 and CDR2 are SNHLY and FYNNEI.

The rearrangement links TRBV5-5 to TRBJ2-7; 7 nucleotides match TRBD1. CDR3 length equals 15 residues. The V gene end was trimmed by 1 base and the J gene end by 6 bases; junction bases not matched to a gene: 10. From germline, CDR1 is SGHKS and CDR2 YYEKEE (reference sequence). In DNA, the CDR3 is TGTGCCAGCAGCTTGTGGGACAGTCGATCTCCCGAGCAGTACTTC. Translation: CASSLWDSRSPEQYF.

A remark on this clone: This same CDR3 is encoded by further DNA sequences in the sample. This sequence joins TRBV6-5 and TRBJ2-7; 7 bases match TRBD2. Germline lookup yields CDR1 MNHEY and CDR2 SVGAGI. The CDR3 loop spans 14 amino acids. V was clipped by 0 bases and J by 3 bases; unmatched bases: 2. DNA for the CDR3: TGTGCCAGCAGTTACTCGGGGGGGAGCTACGAGCAGTACTTC. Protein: CASSYSGGSYEQYF.

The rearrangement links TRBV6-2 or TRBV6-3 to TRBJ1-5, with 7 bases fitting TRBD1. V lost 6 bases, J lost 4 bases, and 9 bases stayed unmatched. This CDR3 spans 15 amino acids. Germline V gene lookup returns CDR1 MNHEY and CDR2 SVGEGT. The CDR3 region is CASSPTGFPNQPQHF. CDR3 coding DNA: TGTGCCAGCAGCCCGACAGGGTTTCCTAATCAGCCCCAGCATTTT.

DNA of the CDR3: TGCGCCAGCAGCTCCGGGACAGGGACGAACACTGAAGCTTTCTTT. Residues: CASSSGTGTNTEAFF. V and J are TRBV5-1 and TRBJ1-1; 9 nucleotides align to TRBD1. The CDR3 sequence is 15 residues long. The trim removed 3 bases at V and 1 base at J, leaving 4 bases unmatched. Germline lookup yields CDR1 SGHRS and CDR2 YFSETQ. The full variable domain, rest sourced from reference TRBV5-1 and TRBJ1-1, is KAGVTQTPRYLIKTRGQQVTLSCSPISGHRSVSWYQQTPGQGLQFLFEYFSETQRNKGNFPGRFSGRQFSNSRSEMNVSTLELGDSALYLCASSSGTGTNTEAFFGQGTRLTVV.

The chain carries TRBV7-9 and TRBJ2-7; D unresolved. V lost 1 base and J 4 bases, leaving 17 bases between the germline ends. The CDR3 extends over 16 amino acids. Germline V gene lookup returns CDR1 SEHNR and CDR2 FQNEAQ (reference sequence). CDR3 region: CASSLDFSVRPYEQYF. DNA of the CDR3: TGTGCCAGCAGCTTAGATTTCTCGGTCCGTCCGTACGAGCAGTACTTC. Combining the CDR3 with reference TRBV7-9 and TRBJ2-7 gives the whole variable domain DTGVSQNPRHKITKRGQNVTFRCDPISEHNRLYWYRQTLGQGPEFLTYFQNEAQLEKSRLLSDRFSAERPKGSFSTLEIQRTEQGDSAMYLCASSLDFSVRPYEQYFGPGTRLTVT.

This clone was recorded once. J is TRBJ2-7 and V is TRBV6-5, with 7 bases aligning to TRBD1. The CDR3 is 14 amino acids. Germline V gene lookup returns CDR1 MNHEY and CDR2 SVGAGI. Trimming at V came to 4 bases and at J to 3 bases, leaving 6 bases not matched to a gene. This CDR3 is CASSSQGQLYEQYF. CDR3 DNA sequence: TGTGCCAGCAGTTCCCAGGGACAGCTCTACGAGCAGTACTTC.